This entry lists 30 T cell receptor beta chains sequenced from one sample in a study of blood T cell repertoires in COVID-19. Libraries were prepared by immunoSEQ multiplex PCR; TCRdb keeps only in-frame clonotypes and omits some of them. The table has roughly 150,000 clones, roughly 84% seen once. Source material: PBMCs or T cells enriched from blood (not recorded which). The receptors were gathered from a man between 60 and 75 years old who had recovered from COVID-19.

V is TRBV3-1 (or the pseudogene TRBV3-2) and J is TRBJ2-2; 9 positions agree with TRBD1. Germline lookup yields CDR1 LGHDT and CDR2 YNNKEL (reference sequence). The CDR3 is 16 amino acids. The trim removed 3 bases at V and 7 bases at J, leaving 9 bases unmatched. CDR3 amino acids: CASSQAGTGYNGELFF. CDR3 DNA: TGTGCCAGCAGCCAGGCCGGGACAGGGTATAACGGGGAGCTGTTTTTT.

This clone was picked up one time. The V and J genes are TRBV4-2 and TRBJ2-2, with 9 bases matching TRBD2. V shed 4 bases, J shed 7 bases, and the junction held 4 bases outside the gene matches. Germline loops: CDR1 LGHNA, CDR2 YNFKEQ. The CDR3 is 14 residues long. The CDR3 loop reads CASSPRGGVGELFF. CDR3 bases: TGTGCCAGCAGCCCGCGGGGGGGCGTCGGGGAGCTGTTTTTT.

This clone was observed once. The rearrangement links TRBV5-1 to TRBJ2-3; 8 bases map to TRBD2. Unmatched junction bases numbered 9, after V lost 4 bases and J lost 2 bases. Germline loops: CDR1 SGHRS, CDR2 YFSETQ. The length of the CDR3 is 16 residues. CDR3: CASSPGGSGDTDTQYF. The CDR3 nucleotides read TGCGCCAGCAGCCCGGGGGGTAGCGGGGACACAGATACGCAGTATTTT.

This chain connects TRBV18 to TRBJ2-3, with a possible D match to TRBD2 (6 bases). Germline values: CDR1 KGHSH, CDR2 LQKENI. V was cut by 4 bases and J by 2 bases, with 13 bases left in between. The CDR3 has 15 amino acids. The CDR3 loop reads CASSLSGTDTDTQYF. Here the CDR3 DNA reads TGTGCCAGCTCACTCTCCGGGACTGACACAGATACGCAGTATTTT. Full variable domain (missing parts from reference TRBV18 and TRBJ2-3): NAGVMQNPRHLVRRRGQEARLRCSPMKGHSHVYWYRQLPEEGLKFMVYLQKENIIDESGMPKERFSAEFPKEGPSILRIQQVVRGDSAAYFCASSLSGTDTDTQYFGPGTRLTVL.

This chain joins TRBV28 and TRBJ2-2, with 8 bases identical to TRBD1. In germline, CDR1 is MDHEN, CDR2 SYDVKM. This CDR3 has 13 amino acids. Germline trimming cut 6 bases from V and 5 bases from J; bases unmatched to any gene: 2. CDR3 protein: CASSRQGTGELFF. In nucleotides, the CDR3 is TGTGCCAGCAGCCGACAGGGGACCGGGGAGCTGTTTTTT.

This chain links TRBV7-2 with TRBJ1-1; no definite D call. The CDR3 covers 14 residues. From germline, CDR1 is SGHTA and CDR2 FQGNSA. Trimming took 2 bases from V and 5 from J, leaving 12 bases between them. The CDR3 spells CASSLIYGQTEAFF. The CDR3 region has the DNA TGTGCCAGCAGCTTAATATACGGTCAAACTGAAGCTTTCTTT.

V usage is TRBV19 and J usage is TRBJ2-5, with D perhaps matching TRBD1 (6 bases). CDR1 is LNHDA and CDR2 is SQIVND in the germline V gene (reference sequence). The ends were cut back, 1 base at V and 4 bases at J, with 10 bases in the middle. The CDR3 has 14 residues. The CDR3 region has the DNA TGTGCCAGTAGTATAGCAACAGGGCGAGAGACCCAGTACTTC. It translates to CASSIATGRETQYF.

The rearrangement uses TRBV5-4 and TRBJ2-1; 8 bases are shared with TRBD2. Trimming at V came to 4 bases and at J to 9 bases, leaving 12 bases not matched to a gene. The length of the CDR3 is 15 residues. Germline-derived CDR1 and CDR2 are SGHNT and YYREEE (reference sequence). The CDR3 reads CASSGAGTRISEQFF. The CDR3 DNA sequence: TGTGCCAGCAGCGGAGCCGGGACTAGAATAAGTGAGCAGTTCTTC.

CDR3: CASSPNRGLAGDSFGKTQYF. CDR3 DNA: TGTGCCAGCTCACCCAATCGGGGACTAGCGGGGGACTCCTTTGGGAAGACCCAGTACTTC. The gene calls are TRBV18 and TRBJ2-5; 14 nucleotides align to TRBD2. V was clipped by 3 bases and J by 6 bases; unmatched bases: 18. The germline V gene has CDR1 KGHSH and CDR2 LQKENI. This CDR3 contains 20 residues.

CDR3 sequence reads: CASGRLAALSSYNEQFF. The CDR3 region has the DNA TGTGCCAGCGGCCGACTAGCGGCCTTGAGCTCCTACAATGAGCAGTTCTTC. This sequence joins TRBV6-2 or TRBV6-3 and TRBJ2-1; 9 bases map to TRBD2. Unmatched junction bases numbered 11, after V lost 8 bases and J lost 0 bases. The germline V gene has CDR1 MNHEY and CDR2 SVGEGT. The CDR3 loop spans 17 amino acids.

The V gene is TRBV6-2 or TRBV6-3, the J gene TRBJ2-7; D remains unclear. This CDR3 is built from 11 residues. Trimming stripped 2 bases from V and 7 bases from J, with 6 bases between. In germline, CDR1 is MNHEY, CDR2 SVGEGT. CDR3 bases: TGTGCCAGCAGTTACATTCGGGAGCAGTACTTC. Amino acids: CASSYIREQYF.

The rearrangement links TRBV9 to TRBJ1-4, with D unresolved. The CDR3 contains 15 residues. With 3 bases removed from V and 7 bases from J, the gap between germline ends came to 16 bases. The germline CDR1 and CDR2 sequences are SGDLS and YYNGEE. CDR3 in amino acids: CASSASAHSGEKLFF. CDR3 DNA sequence: TGTGCCAGCAGCGCATCGGCCCATTCGGGTGAAAAACTGTTTTTT.

The rearrangement links TRBV20-1 to TRBJ2-7; TRBD2 is a possible D gene (5 bases). Germline V CDR1 and CDR2: DFQATT, SNEGSKA (reference sequence). CDR3 length: 14 residues. The V gene lost 3 bases and the J gene lost 3 bases, with 15 bases spanning the gap. The CDR3 coding sequence is TGCAGTGCTAGTCAATCAGCGGCACACTACGAGCAGTACTTC. Residues: CSASQSAAHYEQYF.

The V and J genes are TRBV11-2 and TRBJ2-3; maybe TRBD2 (7 bases). The CDR3 length is 17 residues. The germline gives CDR1 SGHAT, CDR2 FQNNGV. The V gene lost 1 base and the J gene lost 5 bases, with 19 bases spanning the gap. The CDR3 DNA reads TGTGCCAGCAGCTTAGGAGGTGCGGGGGCGTTCCGAGATACGCAGTATTTT. It yields the protein CASSLGGAGAFRDTQYF.

In this sample, this clone turned up a few times. The CDR3 DNA reads as TGTGCCAGCAGTGACGTAGGGGGGAACACTGAAGCTTTCTTT. The encoded protein is CASSDVGGNTEAFF. The rearrangement links TRBV6-1 to TRBJ1-1, with TRBD1 as a possible D gene (6 bases). V shed 3 bases and J shed 1 base, with 9 bases lying between them. The germline V gene encodes CDR1 MNHNS and CDR2 SASEGT. CDR3 length equals 14 residues.

This rearrangement joins TRBV19 to TRBJ1-5; 9 bases map to TRBD1. V gave up 4 bases and J gave up 2 bases; unmatched junction bases: 6. Looked up from germline, CDR1 is LNHDA and CDR2 is SQIVND (reference sequence). The CDR3 totals 16 residues. In DNA form, the CDR3 reads TGTGCCAGTAGTACTACTCGGACAGGGGGCAATCAGCCCCAGCATTTT. Translation gives CASSTTRTGGNQPQHF.

This chain links TRBV6-5 with TRBJ1-1; tentative D call: TRBD1 (5 bases). CDR1 is MNHEY and CDR2 is SVGAGI in the germline V gene. This CDR3 has 16 amino acids. Trimming left V 3 bases short and J 1 base short, with 15 bases between. The CDR3, as DNA: TGTGCCAGCAGTTATACGGGGGTTGGCCAGAACACTGAAGCTTTCTTT. Protein product: CASSYTGVGQNTEAFF.

The chain uses TRBV28 and TRBJ2-7; D might be TRBD2 (6 bases). The germline CDR1 and CDR2 sequences are MDHEN and SYDVKM. With 6 bases removed from V and 1 base from J, the gap between germline ends came to 10 bases. This CDR3 spans 13 amino acids. The chain's CDR3 is CASRRDGSYEQYF. The CDR3 DNA reads TGTGCCAGCAGGCGGGACGGTTCCTACGAGCAGTACTTC. Full variable domain (outside the CDR3, taken from reference TRBV28 and TRBJ2-7): DVKVTQSSRYLVKRTGEKVFLECVQDMDHENMFWYRQDPGLGLRLIYFSYDVKMKEKGDIPEGYSVSREKKERFSLILESASTNQTSMYLCASRRDGSYEQYFGPGTRLTVT.

This chain joins TRBV30 and TRBJ2-1, with D hard to call. Trimming left V 2 bases short and J 8 bases short, with 10 bases between. CDR3 size: 12 residues. The V gene's germline CDR1 is GTSNPN and CDR2 SVGIG (reference sequence). The DNA for the CDR3 is TGTGCCTGGAGTTTTTTGGGCTATGAGCAGTTCTTC. The encoded protein is CAWSFLGYEQFF.

This sequence joins TRBV3-1 (or the pseudogene TRBV3-2) and TRBJ1-2, with 9 bases that match TRBD1. V trimming: 5 bases; J trimming: 8 bases; junction bases outside the gene matches: 6. CDR3 length: 13 amino acids. The germline V gene encodes CDR1 LGHDT and CDR2 YNNKEL (reference sequence). The chain's CDR3 is CASSNRDREGYTF. DNA of the CDR3: TGTGCCAGCAGCAACCGGGACAGGGAGGGCTACACCTTC.

V is TRBV2 and J is TRBJ2-1; 7 positions agree with TRBD1. Germline loops: CDR1 SNHLY, CDR2 FYNNEI. The CDR3 contains 14 residues. V lost 9 bases, J lost 4 bases, and 9 bases stayed unmatched. CDR3 loop: CASSTGDRYNEQFF. The CDR3 DNA sequence: TGTGCCAGTTCTACAGGGGACCGGTACAATGAGCAGTTCTTC.

The V call is TRBV4-1, the J call TRBJ1-5; maybe TRBD1 (6 bases). Between the trimmed V and J ends, which lost 0 bases and 7 bases, there was a span of 10 bases. Germline lookup yields CDR1 MGHRA and CDR2 YSYEKL. This CDR3 is built from 14 residues. In nucleotides, the CDR3 is TGCGCCAGCAGCCAAGACAGGGGAAAACAGCCCCAGCATTTT. It is translated as CASSQDRGKQPQHF.

The rearrangement links TRBV5-1 to TRBJ1-2; D not certain. The CDR3 contains 14 residues. The ends were cut back, 4 bases at V and 3 bases at J, with 13 bases in the middle. Germline V gene lookup returns CDR1 SGHRS and CDR2 YFSETQ. The CDR3, as DNA: TGCGCCAGCAGCGCGGAGGTCAGAGACTATGGCTACACCTTC. This translates into CASSAEVRDYGYTF.

The chain combines TRBV13 with TRBJ2-3; possible D gene TRBD2, 6 bases. Germline V gene sequence: CDR1 PRHDT, CDR2 FYEKMQ (reference sequence). This CDR3 spans 15 amino acids. V was cut by 2 bases and J by 1 base, with 10 bases left in between. CDR3 region: CASSLRAGGTDTQYF. As DNA, the CDR3 is TGTGCCAGCAGCTTAAGAGCGGGCGGCACAGATACGCAGTATTTT.

Only a few counts were recorded for this clone. The CDR3 region is CATSRETASSGNTIYF. CDR3 DNA sequence: TGTGCCACCAGCAGAGAGACAGCTTCCTCTGGAAACACCATATATTTT. V is TRBV15 and J is TRBJ1-3; D may be TRBD1 (5 bases). Looked up from germline, CDR1 is LNHNV and CDR2 is YYDKDF (reference sequence). This CDR3 is built from 16 residues. V shed 0 bases and J shed 0 bases, with 9 bases lying between them.

CDR3 sequence reads: CASSLSGGQRASPLHF. In nucleotides, the CDR3 is TGTGCCAGCAGCTTATCGGGGGGGCAAAGAGCTTCACCCCTCCACTTT. J is TRBJ1-6 and V is TRBV7-8; D might be TRBD1 (6 bases). The germline V gene has CDR1 SGHVS and CDR2 FQNEAQ. The CDR3 has 16 amino acids. Trimming cost V 2 bases and J 9 bases, with 17 bases left between them.

The chain employs TRBV6-1 and TRBJ1-1; D unresolved. Germline CDR1 is MNHNS and CDR2 is SASEGT. V dropped 0 bases and J dropped 6 bases, with 8 bases sitting between them. There are 13 residues in the CDR3. The DNA for the CDR3 is TGTGCCAGCAGTGAAGCGCCGGTCCCTGAAGCTTTCTTT. This gives the protein CASSEAPVPEAFF.

This chain connects TRBV6-5 to TRBJ2-7, with 7 bases identical to TRBD2. The ends lost 4 bases at V and 5 bases at J; junction bases unmatched: 11. The germline CDR1 and CDR2 sequences are MNHEY and SVGAGI. The CDR3 length is 15 residues. The CDR3 reads CASSSEGGRAHEQYF. CDR3 bases: TGTGCCAGCAGTTCGGAGGGAGGGAGGGCCCACGAGCAGTACTTC.

The chain joins TRBV7-8 to TRBJ1-4; D call uncertain. This CDR3 is built from 13 residues. Germline V CDR1 and CDR2: SGHVS, FQNEAQ. Trimming removed 1 base at V and 7 bases at J, with 7 bases between. CDR3 bases: TGTGCCAGCAGCTTAGAGAGGGTTGAAAAACTGTTTTTT. Protein: CASSLERVEKLFF.

The rearrangement joins TRBV4-1 to TRBJ2-2, with D hard to call. Germline lookup yields CDR1 MGHRA and CDR2 YSYEKL. The CDR3 covers 15 residues. V lost 4 bases and J lost 0, with 9 bases in between. DNA for the CDR3: TGCGCCAGCAGCCCCCCGAGGACGAACACCGGGGAGCTGTTTTTT. Protein: CASSPPRTNTGELFF.